A single sample is the source of the 31 T cell receptor beta chains below, sequenced in a study of blood T cell repertoires in COVID-19. Profiling relied on immunoSEQ multiplex PCR, and the TCRdb table lists in-frame clones only, not all of them. The repertoire holds 90,000 to 95,000 clones, with approximately 86% as singletons. Sequenced sample: peripheral blood. These receptors were collected from a woman in her seventies with acute or convalescent COVID-19.

The genes are TRBV28 and TRBJ2-7, with 12 bases aligning to TRBD2. The CDR3 spans 14 residues. Germline V gene data show CDR1 as MDHEN and CDR2 as SYDVKM. Losses at the gene ends were 9 bases for V and 6 bases for J; bases not matched to a gene: 9. For the CDR3, the DNA is TGTGCCAGTTTCGAGACTAGCGGGAGAGGCGAGCAGTACTTC. Protein product: CASFETSGRGEQYF. The entire variable domain, with the rest obtained from reference TRBV28 and TRBJ2-7, is as follows: DVKVTQSSRYLVKRTGEKVFLECVQDMDHENMFWYRQDPGLGLRLIYFSYDVKMKEKGDIPEGYSVSREKKERFSLILESASTNQTSMYLCASFETSGRGEQYFGPGTRLTVT.

This chain's CDR3 is CATSRGTSEAFF. The CDR3 nucleotides are TGTGCCACCAGCAGAGGGACTTCTGAAGCTTTCTTT. The genes are TRBV15 and TRBJ1-1; no definite D call. This CDR3 has 12 amino acids. V lost 1 base to trimming and J lost 6 bases, with 6 bases between them. Germline CDR1 is LNHNV and CDR2 is YYDKDF (reference sequence).

V is TRBV7-3 and J is TRBJ2-7; TRBD1 might be the D (6 bases). The germline V and J ends were trimmed by 5 bases and 1 base, with 9 bases remaining between them. Germline V gives CDR1 SGHTA, CDR2 FQGTGA. The CDR3 loop spans 13 amino acids. In DNA form, the CDR3 reads TGTGCCAGCAGCCCAGGGGTTTCCTACGAGCAGTACTTC. Translated: CASSPGVSYEQYF. The whole variable domain, remainder taken from reference TRBV7-3 and TRBJ2-7, is GAGVSQTPSNKVTEKGKYVELRCDPISGHTALYWYRQSLGQGPEFLIYFQGTGAADDSGLPNDRFFAVRPEGSVSTLKIQRTERGDSAVYLCASSPGVSYEQYFGPGTRLTVT.

This chain joins TRBV2 and TRBJ1-1; D may be TRBD1 (5 bases). The CDR3 contains 12 residues. Germline loops: CDR1 SNHLY, CDR2 FYNNEI. V lost 4 bases to trimming and J lost 5 bases, with 8 bases between them. CDR3 residues: CASSVGATEAFF. For the CDR3, the DNA is TGTGCCAGCAGTGTAGGGGCGACTGAAGCTTTCTTT.

The genes are TRBV19 and TRBJ2-1, with D perhaps TRBD1 (6 bases). The length of the CDR3 is 17 residues. V dropped 6 bases and J dropped 3 bases, with 21 bases sitting between them. The germline V gene has CDR1 LNHDA and CDR2 SQIVND (reference sequence). Here the CDR3 DNA reads TGTGCCAGTAGGAAAACAGGGTCTTCGGGGAACTACAATGAGCAGTTCTTC. Translated: CASRKTGSSGNYNEQFF.

The chain employs TRBV29-1 and TRBJ1-5, with 7 bases matching TRBD1. This CDR3 is 20 amino acids long. With V trimmed by 3 bases and J by 0 bases, 20 bases remained unmatched. Germline loops: CDR1 SQVTM, CDR2 ANQGSEA. Written as DNA, the CDR3 is TGCAGCGTTGACTTGCCGACAGGGACTGACGATAGCTATAGCAATCAGCCCCAGCATTTT. It specifies CSVDLPTGTDDSYSNQPQHF. Using reference TRBV29-1 and TRBJ1-5 for the parts outside the CDR3, the full variable domain is SAVISQKPSRDICQRGTSLTIQCQVDSQVTMMFWYRQQPGQSLTLIATANQGSEATYESGFVIDKFPISRPNLTFSTLTVSNMSPEDSSIYLCSVDLPTGTDDSYSNQPQHFGDGTRLSIL.

The genes are TRBV2 and TRBJ1-6; the match to TRBD1 covers 7 bases. CDR3 length: 16 residues. J lost 7 bases, V lost 4 bases, and 10 bases had no gene match. CDR1 and CDR2 from the germline V gene are SNHLY and FYNNEI. This CDR3 is CASSAALTGWNSPLHF. The DNA for the CDR3 is TGTGCCAGCAGTGCTGCTCTGACAGGGTGGAATTCACCCCTCCACTTT.

The chain uses TRBV25-1 and TRBJ2-3; TRBD2 matches 11 bases. The CDR3 length is 16 residues. Germline V gene data show CDR1 as MGHDK and CDR2 as SYGVNS. V was clipped by 4 bases and J by 4 bases; unmatched bases: 7. The CDR3 sequence is CASSGLAGGIADTQYF. As DNA, the CDR3 is TGTGCCAGCAGTGGGTTAGCGGGAGGGATCGCAGATACGCAGTATTTT.

The chain employs TRBV18 and TRBJ2-1; TRBD2 matches 10 bases. The CDR3 is 14 residues long. CDR1 KGHSH and CDR2 LQKENI come from the germline V gene. The V and J ends lost 3 bases and 6 bases, in that order; junction bases with no gene match: 2. This CDR3 is CASSPGLATNEQFF. Here the CDR3 DNA reads TGTGCCAGCTCACCGGGACTAGCGACCAATGAGCAGTTCTTC.

The genes are TRBV9 and TRBJ1-5; D perhaps matches TRBD1 (5 bases). Germline lookup yields CDR1 SGDLS and CDR2 YYNGEE. This CDR3 region has 15 residues. V was cut by 0 bases and J by 2 bases, with 9 bases left in between. The CDR3 loop is CASSVAGMGNQPQHF. CDR3 nucleotide sequence: TGTGCCAGCAGCGTAGCAGGGATGGGCAATCAGCCCCAGCATTTT. The full variable domain, rest sourced from reference TRBV9 and TRBJ1-5, is DSGVTQTPKHLITATGQRVTLRCSPRSGDLSVYWYQQSLDQGLQFLIQYYNGEERAKGNILERFSAQQFPDLHSELNLSSLELGDSALYFCASSVAGMGNQPQHFGDGTRLSIL.

The chain employs TRBV5-4 and TRBJ2-6; no firm D call. The V end lost 4 bases, the J end lost 2 bases, and 7 bases lay between the germline ends. The germline V gene has CDR1 SGHNT and CDR2 YYREEE (reference sequence). The CDR3 runs 14 residues. CDR3 in amino acids: CASSPSTGANVLTF. CDR3 nucleotides: TGTGCCAGCAGCCCAAGCACTGGGGCCAACGTCCTGACTTTC.

The chain joins TRBV15 to TRBJ1-1; D is unresolved. V gave up 4 bases and J gave up 1 base, with 10 bases separating them. Per germline, CDR1 LNHNV and CDR2 YYDKDF (reference sequence). This CDR3 is 14 amino acids long. The CDR3 is CATSTITRNTEAFF. CDR3 nucleotide sequence: TGTGCCACCAGCACTATCACCCGGAACACTGAAGCTTTCTTT.

This clone turned up a few times. The chain links TRBV3-1 (or the pseudogene TRBV3-2) to TRBJ1-6; 10 nucleotides line up with TRBD1. The germline gives CDR1 LGHDT, CDR2 YNNKEL (reference sequence). This CDR3 comprises 15 residues. Trimming removed 6 bases from V and 6 bases from J; junction bases left unmatched: 5. The CDR3 here is CASRSRDRGNSPLHF. CDR3 bases: TGTGCCAGCAGGTCACGGGACAGGGGTAATTCACCCCTCCACTTT.

This chain joins TRBV7-3 and TRBJ1-1; D not certain. The CDR3 has 15 residues. The V end was cut by 6 bases, the J end by 3 bases, with 17 bases between. Germline-derived CDR1 and CDR2 are SGHTA and FQGTGA. The CDR3 bases are TGTGCCAGCAGGCGAAGTCCCGGGTTGGACACTGAAGCTTTCTTT. As protein: CASRRSPGLDTEAFF.

This clone was found once. The chain is built from TRBV5-1 and TRBJ2-7; 7 bases agree with TRBD1. The length of the CDR3 is 13 residues. V was pared by 4 bases and J by 6 bases, with 7 bases of the junction left unmatched. Germline V gene sequence: CDR1 SGHRS, CDR2 YFSETQ. The CDR3 loop reads CASSRKTGTEQYF. In DNA, the CDR3 is TGCGCCAGCAGCCGGAAGACAGGGACCGAGCAGTACTTC.

The chain employs TRBV18 and TRBJ1-6; perhaps TRBD1 as D (6 bases). V lost 6 bases and J lost 12, with 15 bases in between. CDR1 is KGHSH, CDR2 LQKENI, per germline. This CDR3 spans 13 amino acids. The CDR3 is CASSPGQSVPLHF. The CDR3 coding sequence is TGTGCCAGCTCCCCTGGACAGTCAGTACCCCTCCACTTT.

The chain has TRBV19 and TRBJ1-1, with D perhaps TRBD1 (5 bases). CDR3 size: 17 residues. The V end lost 5 bases, the J end lost 4 bases, and 23 bases lay between the germline ends. Germline CDR1 is LNHDA and CDR2 is SQIVND (reference sequence). Written as DNA, the CDR3 is TGTGCCAGTAGTCCCCAGAAGGCCCCGACTCAGGGCACTGAAGCTTTCTTT. This translates into CASSPQKAPTQGTEAFF. Filled out from reference TRBV19 and TRBJ1-1, the complete variable domain reads DGGITQSPKYLFRKEGQNVTLSCEQNLNHDAMYWYRQDPGQGLRLIYYSQIVNDFQKGDIAEGYSVSREKKESFPLTVTSAQKNPTAFYLCASSPQKAPTQGTEAFFGQGTRLTVV.

The genes are TRBV19 and TRBJ1-4; tentative D call: TRBD1 (6 bases). The germline CDR1 and CDR2 sequences are LNHDA and SQIVND (reference sequence). The CDR3 is 20 residues long. V lost 6 bases, J lost 3 bases, and 29 bases lay in between. The chain's CDR3 is CASRPSFGGRLLPSNEKLFF. The CDR3 DNA reads as TGTGCCAGTAGACCTTCCTTCGGGGGGCGCTTACTTCCCTCTAATGAAAAACTGTTTTTT.

J is TRBJ1-1 and V is TRBV4-1; a weak D match, TRBD1 (6 bases). Germline V gives CDR1 MGHRA, CDR2 YSYEKL. This CDR3 is built from 16 residues. The V and J ends lost 3 bases and 5 bases respectively, with 19 bases between them. This CDR3 is CASSHITQGIGTEAFF. In DNA form, the CDR3 reads TGCGCCAGCAGCCATATAACCCAGGGGATTGGGACTGAAGCTTTCTTT.

The chain combines TRBV3-1 (or the pseudogene TRBV3-2) with TRBJ2-5; possibly TRBD1 for D (6 bases). Per the germline V gene, CDR1 is LGHDT and CDR2 is YNNKEL (reference sequence). CDR3 length: 15 residues. The V end lost 0 bases, the J end lost 4 bases, and 12 bases lay between the germline ends. The CDR3 coding sequence is TGTGCCAGCAGCCAAGATCTAGGACAGAGAGAGACCCAGTACTTC. It yields the protein CASSQDLGQRETQYF.

The chain joins TRBV5-1 to TRBJ1-1; D call uncertain. The CDR3 is 12 amino acids. Per the germline V gene, CDR1 is SGHRS and CDR2 is YFSETQ. Trimming stripped 2 bases from V and 1 base from J, with 3 bases between. CDR3 DNA: TGCGCCAGCAGCTTCGGGAACACTGAAGCTTTCTTT. As protein: CASSFGNTEAFF.

The chain has TRBV29-1 and TRBJ2-7; the D gene is possibly TRBD2 (5 bases). With 0 bases removed from V and 3 bases from J, the gap between germline ends came to 15 bases. The CDR3 is 15 amino acids. Germline V gene lookup returns CDR1 SQVTM and CDR2 ANQGSEA. The CDR3 bases are TGCAGCGTTGAAGATGAAACGGGGAGCAGCTACGAGCAGTACTTC. Protein product: CSVEDETGSSYEQYF.

This chain uses TRBV29-1 with TRBJ2-2; D may be TRBD1 (6 bases). Germline CDR1 reads SQVTM; CDR2 reads ANQGSEA. The V end lost 4 bases, the J end lost 6 bases, and 18 bases lay between the germline ends. CDR3 size: 15 residues. Written as DNA, the CDR3 is TGCAGCGTTGGCTCACAGGGAATTCTTGCCGGGGAGCTGTTTTTT. It translates to CSVGSQGILAGELFF.

The V and J genes are TRBV9 and TRBJ2-7; 7 bases fit TRBD1. Germline trimming cut 2 bases from V and 0 bases from J; bases unmatched to any gene: 8. Germline CDR1 reads SGDLS; CDR2 reads YYNGEE. This CDR3 spans 16 amino acids. CDR3: CASSVDPTGSSYEQYF. CDR3 sequence (DNA): TGTGCCAGCAGCGTGGACCCGACAGGGTCCTCCTACGAGCAGTACTTC.

This clone was counted only a few times. The chain carries TRBV3-1 (or the pseudogene TRBV3-2) and TRBJ1-1, with D possibly TRBD1 on 6 matching bases. The CDR3 runs to 13 residues. The ends were cut back, 9 bases at V and 4 bases at J, with 15 bases in the middle. Germline V gene lookup returns CDR1 LGHDT and CDR2 YNNKEL (reference sequence). The CDR3 DNA follows: TGTGCCAGTTCAGGGGTCCAGGGCACTGAAGCTTTCTTT. This gives the protein CASSGVQGTEAFF.

The genes are TRBV2 and TRBJ2-1; 11 bases are a match to TRBD1. The CDR3 has 16 amino acids. V was pared by 6 bases and J by 4 bases, with 8 bases of the junction left unmatched. The germline V gene has CDR1 SNHLY and CDR2 FYNNEI. For the CDR3, the DNA is TGTGCCAGCAGGGACAAGGGACAGGGGGATTACAATGAGCAGTTCTTC. Translated, it gives CASRDKGQGDYNEQFF.

This clone was observed a single time. This sample also contains other DNA sequences that code for the same CDR3. This chain uses TRBV10-1 with TRBJ2-7; D unresolved. Trimming took off 0 bases at V and 0 bases at J, with 3 bases between the two ends. The CDR3 contains 13 residues. Germline V CDR1 and CDR2: WNHNN, SYGVQD (reference sequence). CDR3 DNA: TGCGCCAGCAGTGAGTCCGGCTCCTACGAGCAGTACTTC. Translated: CASSESGSYEQYF.

The J gene is TRBJ2-5, the V gene TRBV20-1; tentative D call: TRBD2 (5 bases). CDR3 length: 11 residues. Germline V gene sequence: CDR1 DFQATT, CDR2 SNEGSKA (reference sequence). CDR3 nucleotides: TGCAGCAGAGGGTACCAAGAGACCCAGTACTTC. This sequence encodes CSRGYQETQYF.

This chain joins TRBV24-1 and TRBJ1-4; 7 bases fit TRBD1. CDR1 KGHDR and CDR2 SFDVKD come from the germline V gene. V shed 3 bases and J 10 bases; nucleotides not matched to a gene: 10. The CDR3 contains 15 residues. In DNA, the CDR3 is TGTGCCACCAGTGATGCAGGGGGTCAAAGCCGAAAACTGTTTTTT. Encoded protein: CATSDAGGQSRKLFF.

This rearrangement joins TRBV2 to TRBJ2-6; 8 nucleotides line up with TRBD1. CDR1 and CDR2 from the germline V gene are SNHLY and FYNNEI. Trimming cost V 11 bases and J 0 bases; bases outside gene matches: 9. The CDR3 is made up of 16 amino acids. This CDR3 is CAGGRDRSSGANVLTF. The CDR3 region has the DNA TGTGCCGGAGGACGGGACAGGAGCTCTGGGGCCAACGTCCTGACTTTC. Full variable domain (outside the CDR3, taken from reference TRBV2 and TRBJ2-6): EPEVTQTPSHQVTQMGQEVILRCVPISNHLYFYWYRQILGQKVEFLVSFYNNEISEKSEIFDDQFSVERPDGSNFTLKIRSTKLEDSAMYFCAGGRDRSSGANVLTFGAGSRLTVL.

This CDR3 reads CASSLREGFQETQYF. DNA of the CDR3: TGTGCCAGCAGTTTGCGGGAGGGGTTCCAAGAGACCCAGTACTTC. This chain joins TRBV2 and TRBJ2-5; 9 positions agree with TRBD2. Germline trimming cut 5 bases from V and 1 base from J; bases unmatched to any gene: 5. Germline V lookup: CDR1 SNHLY, CDR2 FYNNEI. The CDR3 spans 15 residues.